A selection of T cell receptor beta chains follows, all from one sample in a study of T cell responses to AZD1222 COVID-19 vaccine. Using immunoSEQ multiplex PCR, the repertoire was profiled, and TCRdb retains in-frame clones only, with some absent. The repertoire holds over 100,000 clones, with 88% as singletons. The sequencing used peripheral blood, collected on day 0 of AZD1222 vaccination. The source is an adult in good health. Each CDR3 is given with its conserved first and last residue.

TRBV12-3/TRBV12-4	TRBJ2-5	CASSRTLETQYF
TRBV27	TRBJ2-7	CASSLTAGEQYF
TRBV19	TRBJ1-2	CASSIYRGGYGYTF
TRBV7-2	TRBJ1-1	CASSSALGTEAFF
TRBV5-4	TRBJ1-1	CASSLDQNTEAFF
TRBV6-5	TRBJ1-5	CASIRQGGGNQPQHF
TRBV20-1	TRBJ1-5	CSASPSYGNQPQHF
TRBV5-5	TRBJ2-2	CASSLIGGLTGELFF
TRBV7-2	TRBJ1-6	CASSPFENSPLHF
TRBV6-2/TRBV6-3	TRBJ1-2	CASSYSPSGHLLANYGYTF
TRBV7-6	TRBJ2-2	CASSLGKAGGNTGELFF
TRBV11-2	TRBJ1-1	CASSFTGEAFF